This T cell receptor beta chain was documented in a study of blood T cell repertoires in COVID-19. At the level of the study: COVID-19 samples from acute and convalescent phases originated in the United States, Italy and Spain. The analysed material was cDNA or gDNA that came from T cells, B-cell-depleted T cells, or PBMCs.

This clone has ten or more counts. Original data processing: Quantification of nucleated cells was approximated via reference gene primer amplification. Measured with immunoSEQ multiplex PCR; TCRdb has only the in-frame clones, and not every one. V, J and clone size were drawn from that table, and D and trimming were deduced from the DNA. The sample includes some 220,000 clones, around 84% seen only once; the top ten take 15% to 20%. From germline, CDR1 is MNHEY and CDR2 SVGAGI. Between the trimmed V and J ends, which lost 2 bases and 5 bases, there was a span of 7 bases. The CDR3 runs to 13 residues.

This sequence was found in a woman at least 80 years old with active or convalescent COVID-19. The V and J genes are TRBV6-5 and TRBJ1-5; D not resolved. Sequenced input: peripheral blood. CDR3 region: CASSYDKDQPQHF. The CDR3 DNA sequence: TGTGCCAGCAGTTACGACAAAGATCAGCCCCAGCATTTT.